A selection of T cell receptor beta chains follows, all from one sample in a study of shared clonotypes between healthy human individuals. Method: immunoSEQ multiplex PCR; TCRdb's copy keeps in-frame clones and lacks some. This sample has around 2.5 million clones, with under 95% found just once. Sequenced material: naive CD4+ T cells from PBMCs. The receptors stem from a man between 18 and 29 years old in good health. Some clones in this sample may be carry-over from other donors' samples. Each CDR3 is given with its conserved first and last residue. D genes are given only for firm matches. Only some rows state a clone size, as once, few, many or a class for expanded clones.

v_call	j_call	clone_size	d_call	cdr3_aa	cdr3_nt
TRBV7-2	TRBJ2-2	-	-	CASSLAADAGELFF	TGTGCCAGCAGCTTAGCCGCAGACGCCGGGGAGCTGTTTTTT
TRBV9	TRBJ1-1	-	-	CASSVATSNRAFF	TGTGCCAGCAGCGTAGCTACCTCCAATCGGGCTTTCTTT
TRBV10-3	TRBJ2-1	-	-	CAITLDPYNEQFF	TGTGCCATCACGCTAGACCCCTACAATGAGCAGTTCTTC
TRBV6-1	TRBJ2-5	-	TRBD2	CASSRGGETQYF	TGTGCCAGCAGTAGGGGAGGGGAGACCCAGTACTTC
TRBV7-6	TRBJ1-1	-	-	CASSLSGVTEAFF	TGTGCCAGCAGCTTATCAGGGGTTACTGAAGCTTTCTTT
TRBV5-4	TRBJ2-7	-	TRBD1	CASSSATGSSYEQYF	TGTGCCAGCAGCAGCGCGACAGGGAGCTCCTACGAGCAGTACTTC
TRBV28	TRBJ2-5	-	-	CASRAGQETQYF	TGTGCCAGCAGGGCGGGGCAAGAGACCCAGTACTTC
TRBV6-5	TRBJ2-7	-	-	CASSYNRSPAYEQYF	TGTGCCAGCAGTTACAATCGCTCCCCGGCCTACGAGCAGTACTTC
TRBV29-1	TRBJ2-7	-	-	CSAQSGTGFPYEQYF	TGCAGCGCCCAAAGTGGCACAGGCTTCCCCTACGAGCAGTACTTC
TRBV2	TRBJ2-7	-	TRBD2	CASSDTSGSYEQYF	TGTGCCAGCAGCGATACTAGCGGGAGCTACGAGCAGTACTTC
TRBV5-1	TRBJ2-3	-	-	CASSWGRDTQYF	TGCGCCAGCAGCTGGGGTAGGGATACGCAGTATTTT
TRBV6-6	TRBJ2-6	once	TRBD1	CASRPRDRADVLTF	TGTGCCAGCAGACCCCGGGACAGGGCTGACGTCCTGACTTTC
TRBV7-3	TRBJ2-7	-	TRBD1	CASSQTGGDEQYF	TGTGCCAGCAGCCAGACAGGGGGCGACGAGCAGTACTTC
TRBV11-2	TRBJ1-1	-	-	CASSPLGGLSSTEAFF	TGTGCCAGCAGCCCCCTGGGCGGTTTAAGTTCCACTGAAGCTTTCTTT
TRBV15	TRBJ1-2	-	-	CAISTGGDYGYTF	TGTGCCATCTCTACTGGGGGGGACTATGGCTACACCTTC
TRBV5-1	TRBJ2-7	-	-	CASSQNYEQCF	TGCGCCAGCAGCCAAAATTACGAGCAGTGCTTC
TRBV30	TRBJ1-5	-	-	CAWSGGSDSNQPQHF	TGTGCCTGGAGTGGAGGCAGCGATAGCAATCAGCCCCAGCATTTT
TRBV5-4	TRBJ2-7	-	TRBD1	CASSIGTGNTYEQYF	TGTGCCAGCAGCATCGGGACAGGGAATACCTACGAGCAGTACTTC
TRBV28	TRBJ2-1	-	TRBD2	CASIKFRSSGMVYNEQFF	TGTGCCAGCATCAAGTTTCGGTCTAGCGGGATGGTCTACAATGAGCAGTTCTTC
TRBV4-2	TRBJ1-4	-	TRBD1	CASSQSTGEGATNEKLFF	TGTGCCAGCAGCCAAAGTACAGGGGAGGGGGCAACTAATGAAAAACTGTTTTTT
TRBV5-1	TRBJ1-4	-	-	CASSLANRVAEKLFF	TGCGCCAGCAGCTTGGCCAACAGGGTCGCCGAAAAACTGTTTTTT
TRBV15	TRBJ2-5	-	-	CATSTEPLQVTQYF	TGTGCCACCAGCACCGAACCCCTCCAGGTGACCCAGTACTTC
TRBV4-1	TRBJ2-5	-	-	CASSPLVGPQETQYF	TGCGCCAGCAGCCCCCTCGTGGGCCCACAAGAGACCCAGTACTTC
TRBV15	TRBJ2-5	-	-	CATSRDFRFKGTRQETQYF	TGTGCCACCAGCAGAGATTTCAGGTTCAAAGGGACTCGCCAAGAGACCCAGTACTTC
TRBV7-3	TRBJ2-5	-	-	CASSFRDRKRDKETQYF	TGTGCCAGCAGCTTCCGCGACAGAAAGCGCGACAAAGAGACCCAGTACTTC
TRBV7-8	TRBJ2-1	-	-	CASSSRLDGEQFF	TGTGCCAGCAGCTCCAGACTAGATGGTGAGCAGTTCTTC
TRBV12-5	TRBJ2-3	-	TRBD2	CASGLGLAGYTDTQYF	TGTGCTAGTGGTTTGGGACTAGCGGGGTACACAGATACGCAGTATTTT
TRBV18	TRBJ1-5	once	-	CASSPSGRNSNQPQHF	TGTGCCAGCTCACCAAGCGGAAGAAATAGCAATCAGCCCCAGCATTTT
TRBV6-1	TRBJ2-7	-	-	CASSGLSISYEQYF	TGTGCCAGCAGTGGCCTCAGCATATCCTACGAGCAGTACTTC
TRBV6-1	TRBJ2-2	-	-	CASRELGGTGELFF	TGTGCCAGCAGGGAACTTGGCGGAACCGGGGAGCTGTTTTTT
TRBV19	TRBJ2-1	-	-	CASSHPGGPGSYNEQFF	TGTGCCAGTAGTCACCCCGGGGGCCCGGGGTCCTACAATGAGCAGTTCTTC
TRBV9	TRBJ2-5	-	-	CASSPRGDGGLVDF	TGTGCCAGCAGCCCCCGAGGGGACGGCGGCCTCGTTGACTTC
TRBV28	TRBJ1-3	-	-	CASTPGGASGYGNTIYF	TGTGCCAGCACCCCGGGAGGGGCGAGTGGATACGGAAACACCATATATTTT
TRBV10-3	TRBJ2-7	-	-	CAIRTGTISYEQYF	TGTGCCATCAGAACCGGGACGATTTCCTACGAGCAGTACTTC
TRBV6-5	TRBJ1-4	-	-	CASSGTATNEKLFF	TGTGCCAGCAGCGGGACGGCAACTAATGAAAAACTGTTTTTT
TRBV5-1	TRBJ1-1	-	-	CASSFLGTAQNTEAFF	TGCGCCAGCAGCTTTTTAGGAACAGCCCAGAACACTGAAGCTTTCTTT
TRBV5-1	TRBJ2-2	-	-	CASSLGPGTGELFF	TGCGCCAGCAGCTTGGGACCGGGCACCGGGGAGCTGTTTTTT
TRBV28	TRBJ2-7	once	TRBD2	CASSLFPSGNDEQYF	TGTGCCAGCAGTTTATTCCCTAGCGGGAACGACGAGCAGTACTTC
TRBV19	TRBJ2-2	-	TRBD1	CASKGQGNTGELFF	TGTGCCAGTAAGGGACAGGGGAACACCGGGGAGCTGTTTTTT
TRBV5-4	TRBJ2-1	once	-	CASSLTAGTLGNEQFF	TGTGCCAGCAGCTTAACAGCCGGGACCTTGGGCAATGAGCAGTTCTTC
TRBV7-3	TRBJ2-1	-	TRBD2	CASSPTSGGNNEQFF	TGTGCCAGCAGCCCGACTAGCGGGGGTAACAATGAGCAGTTCTTC
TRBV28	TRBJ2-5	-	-	CASSQGRGGGETQYF	TGTGCCAGCAGTCAGGGCAGGGGAGGTGGGGAGACCCAGTACTTC
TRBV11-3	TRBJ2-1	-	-	CASSLGHGAYNEQFF	TGTGCCAGCAGCTTGGGTCACGGAGCCTACAATGAGCAGTTCTTC
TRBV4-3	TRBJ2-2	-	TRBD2	CASSQAGTRKLFF	TGCGCCAGCAGCCAGGCCGGGACTAGGAAGCTGTTTTTT
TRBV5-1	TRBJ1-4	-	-	CASSLGAGPGLGEKLFF	TGCGCCAGCAGCTTGGGGGCAGGCCCCGGGTTAGGTGAAAAACTGTTTTTT
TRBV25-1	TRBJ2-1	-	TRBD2	CASTQREGLWTNEQFF	TGTGCGAGCACCCAGCGGGAGGGCCTGTGGACAAATGAGCAGTTCTTC
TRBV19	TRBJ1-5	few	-	CASSMGRVGNQPQHF	TGTGCCAGTAGTATGGGCAGGGTTGGCAATCAGCCCCAGCATTTT
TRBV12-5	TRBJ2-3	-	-	CASGTLGSSTDTQYF	TGTGCTAGTGGTACCCTCGGGTCCAGCACAGATACGCAGTATTTT
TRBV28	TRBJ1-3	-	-	CASSLTLGNTIYF	TGTGCCAGCAGTTTAACCCTAGGAAACACCATATATTTT
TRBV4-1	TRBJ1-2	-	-	CASSQDMRAGDYGYTF	TGCGCCAGCAGCCAAGATATGAGGGCTGGGGACTATGGCTACACCTTC
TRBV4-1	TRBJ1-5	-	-	CASSQPGPPNQPQHF	TGCGCCAGCAGCCAACCGGGACCACCGAATCAGCCCCAGCATTTT
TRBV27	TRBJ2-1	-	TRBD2	CASSLLLAGVNEQFF	TGTGCCAGCAGTTTGTTACTAGCGGGAGTTAATGAGCAGTTCTTC
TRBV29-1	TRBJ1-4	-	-	CSVGRGSDEKLFF	TGCAGCGTCGGGAGGGGGTCGGATGAAAAACTGTTTTTT
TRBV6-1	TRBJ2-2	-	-	CASHRGDRWELFF	TGTGCCAGCCACCGCGGGGACCGTTGGGAGCTGTTTTTT
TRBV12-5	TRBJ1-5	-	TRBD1	CASGSLPGQGLGFSNQPQHF	TGTGCTAGTGGTTCCCTACCGGGACAGGGTCTAGGTTTTAGCAATCAGCCCCAGCATTTT
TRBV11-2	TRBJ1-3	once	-	CASSLDLAGGNTIYF	TGTGCCAGCAGCTTAGACTTGGCCGGTGGAAACACCATATATTTT
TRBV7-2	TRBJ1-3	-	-	CASSLSVGNTIYF	TGTGCCAGCAGCTTAAGTGTTGGAAACACCATATATTTT
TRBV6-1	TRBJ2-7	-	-	CASGRDTSYEQYF	TGTGCCAGCGGTAGGGACACATCCTACGAGCAGTACTTC
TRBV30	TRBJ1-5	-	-	CAWSRAGNQPQHF	TGTGCCTGGAGTAGGGCAGGCAATCAGCCCCAGCATTTT
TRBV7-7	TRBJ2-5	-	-	CASSLGTGYQETQYF	TGTGCCAGCAGCTTGGGGACGGGTTACCAAGAGACCCAGTACTTC